Listed below are T cell receptor beta chains from one sample, sequenced in a study of shared clonotypes between healthy human individuals. Data came from immunoSEQ multiplex PCR; TCRdb stores just in-frame clones and leaves some out. Of some 2,500,000 clones in the sample, approximately 94% were seen once. The sample consisted of naive CD4+ T cells from PBMCs. All receptors derive from a man younger than 35 in good health. Some clones in this sample may be carry-over from other donors' samples. Each CDR3 is given with its conserved first and last residue. The D gene is left open where the match is weak. Size is stated for part of the rows, as once, few or many counts, or as a class when the clone is expanded.

v_gene,d_gene,abundance,j_gene,CDR3nt,CDR3aa
TRBV5-1,-,-,TRBJ1-1,TGCGCCAGCAGCCTCGAGGGGGTAACTGAAGCTTTCTTT,CASSLEGVTEAFF
TRBV12-1,-,-,TRBJ2-7,TGTGCCAGCAGTTCTTTTAACGGGACAGGCTCCTACGAGCAGTACTTC,CASSSFNGTGSYEQYF
TRBV6-5,-,-,TRBJ2-7,TGTGCCAGCGGGGTAGGGGTTCCCTACGAGCAGTACTTC,CASGVGVPYEQYF
TRBV13,TRBD2,-,TRBJ2-7,TGTGCCAGCAGCTTAGTGAGCGGGAGTAACCCCTACGAGCAGTACTTC,CASSLVSGSNPYEQYF
TRBV7-2,-,-,TRBJ2-5,TGTGCCAGCAGCTTAGCCGACCAAGAGACCCAGTACTTC,CASSLADQETQYF
TRBV27,-,few,TRBJ2-1,TGTGCCAGCAGTTTGGGACGGGAGTACAATGAGCAGTTCTTC,CASSLGREYNEQFF
TRBV29-1,-,-,TRBJ2-7,TGCAGCGTTGGGCAGAACTACGAGCAGTACTTC,CSVGQNYEQYF
TRBV28,TRBD2,-,TRBJ2-7,TGTGCCAGCAACCGTAGCGGGAGGTCGTACGAGCAGTACTTC,CASNRSGRSYEQYF
TRBV5-6,TRBD1,-,TRBJ1-3,TGTGCCAGCAGCTTGACAGGGGCGGGAAACACCATATATTTT,CASSLTGAGNTIYF
TRBV29-1,-,-,TRBJ1-1,TGCAGCGTTGTAGCGACCGCGGGGGGCACTGAAGCTTTCTTT,CSVVATAGGTEAFF
TRBV7-3,-,-,TRBJ2-2,TGTGCCAGCAGCTCACAGGGTTGGACCGGGGAGCTGTTTTTT,CASSSQGWTGELFF
TRBV30,TRBD2,-,TRBJ2-7,TGTGCCTGGAGTGTATACCTAGCGGTCTCCTACGAGCAGTACTTC,CAWSVYLAVSYEQYF
TRBV29-1,-,-,TRBJ1-4,TGCAGCGTTGAGGAGGTTGCAACTAATGAAAAACTGTTTTTT,CSVEEVATNEKLFF
TRBV6-1,-,-,TRBJ2-5,TGTGCCAGCAGTGAAACGCACGCGGGGCGCCAAGAGACCCAGTACTTC,CASSETHAGRQETQYF
TRBV27,TRBD1,-,TRBJ1-5,TGTGCCAGCAGTTTAACAGGGGGCGTTCAGCCCCAGCATTTT,CASSLTGGVQPQHF
TRBV10-3,-,-,TRBJ1-5,TGTGCCATCAGTGACTCTAAGGGGAGTCCGGATCAGCCCCAGCATTTT,CAISDSKGSPDQPQHF
TRBV19,-,-,TRBJ2-5,TGTGCCAGTAGTATCCGCCTTGGAGAGACCCAGTACTTC,CASSIRLGETQYF
TRBV18,-,-,TRBJ1-1,TGTGCCAGCTCACCACCACCGGGGAACACTGAAGCTTTCTTT,CASSPPPGNTEAFF
TRBV11-1,TRBD1,-,TRBJ2-5,TGTGCCAGCAGCACACACAGGGGGCAAAAAGAGACCCAGTACTTC,CASSTHRGQKETQYF
TRBV7-2,-,-,TRBJ1-4,TGTGCCAGCAGCTTAGGACAGGCTGGGGAAAAACTGTTTTTT,CASSLGQAGEKLFF
TRBV5-6,-,-,TRBJ2-3,TGTGCCAGCAGTCGGTTGACAGATACGCAGTATTTT,CASSRLTDTQYF
TRBV6-5,-,-,TRBJ1-1,TGTGCCAGCAGTTACACCAGGACTGGGAACACTGAAGCTTTCTTT,CASSYTRTGNTEAFF
TRBV2,TRBD2,-,TRBJ2-7,TGTGCCAGCAGGGAGAGCCGGCCTAGCGGGAGTTACGAGCAGTACTTC,CASRESRPSGSYEQYF
TRBV6-1,-,-,TRBJ2-7,TGTGCCAGCAGTGAAGCGTTCTCCTACGAGCAGTACTTC,CASSEAFSYEQYF
TRBV19,-,-,TRBJ2-5,TGTGCCAGTAGTGGGCTGGACCAAGAGACCCAGTACTTC,CASSGLDQETQYF
TRBV5-4,TRBD2,-,TRBJ2-3,TGTGCCAGCAGCTCATATTCGGGACTAGATCTGTATTTT,CASSSYSGLDLYF
TRBV4-2,-,-,TRBJ1-4,TGTGCCAGCAGCCAAGATATTAGTCAACAGGGAAGAGGGAAAGTGTTTTTT,CASSQDISQQGRGKVFF
TRBV7-3,-,once,TRBJ2-7,TGTGCCAGCAGCGCCGGGCCTTTTTACGAGCAGTACTTC,CASSAGPFYEQYF
TRBV19,-,once,TRBJ2-3,TGTGCCAGTAGTACCCCCGGCAGCACAGATACGCAGTATTTT,CASSTPGSTDTQYF
TRBV4-3,-,-,TRBJ1-3,TGCGCCAGCAGCCAAGAAGACGGAAACACCATATATTTT,CASSQEDGNTIYF
TRBV27,-,-,TRBJ2-1,TGTGCCAGCAGCCCCGGGAGGGGGCTATGGAATGAGCAGTTCTTC,CASSPGRGLWNEQFF
TRBV7-9,-,-,TRBJ1-1,TGTGCCAGCAGCTTAGGGGGCGCGTATAGAGAAGCTTTCTTT,CASSLGGAYREAFF
TRBV7-9,-,-,TRBJ1-5,TGTGCCAGCAGCTCGGCCGGTGGCAATCAGCCCCAGCATTTT,CASSSAGGNQPQHF
TRBV11-2,-,few,TRBJ1-1,TGTGCCAGCAGCTCTCCCCAGGGAACGTTGAACACTGAAGCTTTCTTT,CASSSPQGTLNTEAFF
TRBV6-5,-,-,TRBJ1-1,TGTGCCAGCCGAAATCGGGGACGGAACACTGAAGCTTTCTTT,CASRNRGRNTEAFF
TRBV4-1,-,-,TRBJ2-7,TGCGCCAGCAGCCAAGGCCGAGGGCAGGCCCGCCTCTCCTACGAGCAGTACTTC,CASSQGRGQARLSYEQYF